This T cell receptor beta chain was recovered during a study of TET2 disruption in CD19-targeted CAR T cells (dated by TCRdb to about 2018). The study in broad terms: No additional inclusion criteria were applied, and the number of samples was determined by the original clinical trial design and by sample availability. General findings and caveats noted by the study authors: Conclusions about the CAR T cells of the patient were based on extensive analysis of a single subject.

In the paper's terms, the treatment or condition label means: autologous CTL019 cells: CD19 CAR with 4-1BB and CD3 zeta domains. TCR zeta and 4-1BB costimulatory signaling domains were built into the CD19 CAR. Leukapheresis was used to collect T cells from peripheral blood for manufacturing CTL019. The DNeasy Blood and Tissue Kit was used to extract genomic DNA from pre-infusion T cells, peripheral blood, or sorted post-infusion T cells. The germline V gene sets CDR1 to SNHLY and CDR2 to FYNNEI. The CDR3 has 14 amino acids, counting the end cysteine and phenylalanine. Only the CDR3 bases that were read are kept: 33 of them, in frame from base 1. In the case of this clone: Its binding antigen is unknown. The missing CDR3 end, 3 residues past where the read stops, is filled in from the germline J gene.

TCR beta chain deep sequencing was performed with the immunoSEQ assay. In the original analysis: Only productive TCR beta rearrangements were used to compute clonotype frequencies. The table was pulled from immuneACCESS by TCRdb, which kept in-frame rearrangements only. Such tables lose some clones; where checked, under half of the loss comes from unresolved V genes, and the rest has no known cause. V and J calls and clone size are those listed in that table; D and trimming were worked out from the DNA. The table kept for this sample lists 1,500 to 2,000 clones. The ten largest account for about a sixth of the sample.

Sequenced here: CD8+ T cells sorted from cultured blood T cells, sampled for CD19 CAR T cell therapy. The clonotype comes from a man aged 65 to 85 with chronic lymphocytic leukemia. The chain employs TRBV2 and TRBJ1-1, and TRBD1 matches 8 of the central bases. The part of the CDR3 DNA that was read is TGTGCCAGCAGTGAAAGGACAGGGAACCACGAG. Translation gives CASSERTGNHE. The full CDR3 protein is CASSERTGNHEAFF.